The 2 T cell receptor beta chains given below trace back to one sample, sequenced in a study of metastatic and nonmetastatic thyroid tumors. TCRdb used MiXCR to call clones anew from the PCR reads. The sample lists about 16,000 clones, 31% occurring once. Ahead of thyroid surgery, no patient had received treatment of any kind. The specimen sequenced was blood. These receptors were collected from a female donor with papillary thyroid cancer or a benign thyroid nodule (not recorded which). Some clones in this sample may be carry-over from other donors' samples.

The V and J genes are TRBV6-6 and TRBJ2-3, with D possibly matching TRBD1 (8 bases). V lost 0 bases and J lost 2, with 15 bases in between. The CDR3 sequence is 17 residues long. Germline CDR1 MNHNY, CDR2 SVGAGI (reference sequence). Here the CDR3 reads CASSYSGGTGSTDTQYF. The CDR3 DNA reads TGTGCCAGCAGTTACTCGGGGGGGACAGGTTCCACAGATACGCAGTATTTT.

This clone was seen a single time. The chain employs TRBV5-1 and TRBJ2-3; TRBD1 might be the D (6 bases). This CDR3 comprises 14 residues. Germline values: CDR1 SGHRS, CDR2 YFSETQ. V lost 0 bases and J lost 3, with 8 bases in between. The CDR3 reads CASSLGGQTDTQYF. The CDR3 nucleotides are TGCGCCAGCAGCTTGGGGGGGCAAACAGATACGCAGTATTTT.